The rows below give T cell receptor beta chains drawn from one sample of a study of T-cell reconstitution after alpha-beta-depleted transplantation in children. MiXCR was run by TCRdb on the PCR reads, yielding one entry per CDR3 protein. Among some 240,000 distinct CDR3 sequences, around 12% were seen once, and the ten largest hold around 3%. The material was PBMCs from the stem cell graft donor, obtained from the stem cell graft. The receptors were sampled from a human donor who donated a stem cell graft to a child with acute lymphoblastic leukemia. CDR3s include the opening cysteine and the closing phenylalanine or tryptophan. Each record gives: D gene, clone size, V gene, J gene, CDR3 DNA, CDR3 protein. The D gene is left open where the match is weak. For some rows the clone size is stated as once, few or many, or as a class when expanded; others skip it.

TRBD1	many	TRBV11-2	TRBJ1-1	TGTGCCAGCAGCTCCCAGGGGGCCAGCACTGAAGCTTTCTTT	CASSSQGASTEAFF
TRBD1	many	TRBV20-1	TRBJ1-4	TGCAGTGCTACTGAGACAGGGGGTGAAAAACTGTTTTTT	CSATETGGEKLFF
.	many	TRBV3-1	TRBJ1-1	TGTGCCAGCAGCCTTACATACCTCAAGGGGGGGCTTTACACTGAAGCTTTCTTT	CASSLTYLKGGLYTEAFF
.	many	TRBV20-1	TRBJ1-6	TGCAGTGCTAGAGCACCGCAGTGGCAGGGCCCACCCTATAATTCACCCCTCCACTTT	CSARAPQWQGPPYNSPLHF
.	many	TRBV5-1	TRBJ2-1	TGCGCCAGCAGCTTGGCGATAAGCTATGAGCAGTTCTTC	CASSLAISYEQFF
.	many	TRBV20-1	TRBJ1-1	TGCAGTGCTAGGGATCGTATGAACACTGAAGCTTTCTTT	CSARDRMNTEAFF
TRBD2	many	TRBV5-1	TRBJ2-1	TGCGCCAGCAGCCCCCGGGGTAGCGGGGGTTCCCAGGAGTACAATGAGCAGTTCTTC	CASSPRGSGGSQEYNEQFF
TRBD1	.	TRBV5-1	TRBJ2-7	TGCGCCAGCAGCCAGGGACAGGCGAGCTCCTACGAGCAGTACTTC	CASSQGQASSYEQYF
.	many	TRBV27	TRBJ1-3	TGTGCCAGCCGCCGTTGGCAGGAGGACACCATATATTTT	CASRRWQEDTIYF
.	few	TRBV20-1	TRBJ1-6	TGCAGTGCTAGAAGAGACAGTCCCTTGCCCTATAATTCACCCCTCCACTTT	CSARRDSPLPYNSPLHF
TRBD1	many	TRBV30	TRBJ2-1	TGTGCCTGGAGTGTAGACAGGGGGAACGGACTGCAGTTCTTC	CAWSVDRGNGLQFF
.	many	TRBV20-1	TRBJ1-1	TGCAGTGCTAGAGTGTTTGGAGCGGGGGGCACTGAAGCTTTCTTT	CSARVFGAGGTEAFF
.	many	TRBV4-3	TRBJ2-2	TGCGCCAGCAGCCAAGAGGCCAGTCTTACCGGGGAGCTGTTTTTT	CASSQEASLTGELFF
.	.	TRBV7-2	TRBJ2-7	TGTGCCAGCAGCTTTCGGGGGTTCGCCTACGAGCAGTACTTC	CASSFRGFAYEQYF
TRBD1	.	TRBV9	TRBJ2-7	TGTGCCAGCAGCGTAGGGGCACAGGGGAGCTACGAGCAGTACTTC	CASSVGAQGSYEQYF
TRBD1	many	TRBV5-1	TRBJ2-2	TGCGCCAGCAGCCGAGTGGGACAGGGGAACACCGGGGAGCTGTTTTTT	CASSRVGQGNTGELFF
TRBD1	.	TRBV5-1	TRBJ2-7	TGCGCCAGCAGCCCCGACAGGGGGAATGCAGCTCGGGACGAGCAGTACTTC	CASSPDRGNAARDEQYF
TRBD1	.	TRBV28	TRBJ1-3	TGTGCCAGCAGTTTTGGTCCACAGGGGGCGCTTGGAAACACCATATATTTT	CASSFGPQGALGNTIYF
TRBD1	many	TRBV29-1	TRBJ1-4	TGCAGCGTCGCCACCGGGACAGGGAACGAAAAACTGTTTTTT	CSVATGTGNEKLFF
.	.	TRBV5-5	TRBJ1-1	TGTGCCAGCAGCACAGGGCTTCACACTGAAGCTTTCTTT	CASSTGLHTEAFF
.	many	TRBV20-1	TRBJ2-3	TGCAGTGCTAGTCCACCATTACGCACAGATACGCAGTATTTT	CSASPPLRTDTQYF
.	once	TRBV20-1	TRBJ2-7	TGCAGTGCTAGAGATTCAGGGCTCTACGAGCAGTACTTC	CSARDSGLYEQYF
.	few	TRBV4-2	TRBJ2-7	TGTGCCAGCAGCCAAGATGACGGGCCCTACGAGCAGTACTTC	CASSQDDGPYEQYF
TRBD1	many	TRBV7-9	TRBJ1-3	TGTGCCAGCAGGGGGGACAGGGCGAGCTCTGGAAACACCATATATTTT	CASRGDRASSGNTIYF
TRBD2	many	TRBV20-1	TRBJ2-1	TGCAGTGCCCCCACTCACAGCGGGGCAACCTACAATGAGCAGTTCTTC	CSAPTHSGATYNEQFF
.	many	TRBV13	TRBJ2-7	TGTGCCAGCAGCTTAGGGTCCGCCTTCGAGCAGTACTTC	CASSLGSAFEQYF
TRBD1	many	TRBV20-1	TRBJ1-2	TGCAGTGCTAGAAGTCCGGGACAGGGCGGGTACACCTTC	CSARSPGQGGYTF
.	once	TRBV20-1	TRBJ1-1	TGCAGGGTATCTTGGAGGGACTCCTGGGCGGGTGGCACTGAAGCTTTCTTT	CRVSWRDSWAGGTEAFF
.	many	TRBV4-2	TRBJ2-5	TGTGCCAGCAGCCTCGGCGGGACTTTCCTCTCGGAGACCCAGTACTTC	CASSLGGTFLSETQYF
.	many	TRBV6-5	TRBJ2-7	TGTGCCAGCAGTTATACTGAAGGGAACGAGCAGTACTTC	CASSYTEGNEQYF
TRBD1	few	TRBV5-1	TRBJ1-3	TGCGCCAGCAGCTTTGGACAGGGGTCAGGAAACACCATATATTTT	CASSFGQGSGNTIYF
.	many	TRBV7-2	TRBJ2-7	TGTGCCAGCAGTTATTCAGGTCCTAGCTCCTACGAGCAGTACTTC	CASSYSGPSSYEQYF
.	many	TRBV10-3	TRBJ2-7	TGTGCCATCAGTGTCCTCACGGGGAGTTCCGCCTACGAGCAGTACTTC	CAISVLTGSSAYEQYF
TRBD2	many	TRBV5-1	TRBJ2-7	TGCGCCAGCAGCTTCTCTTTAGGATTAAGAGCGGGAGACTCCTACGAGCAGTACTTC	CASSFSLGLRAGDSYEQYF
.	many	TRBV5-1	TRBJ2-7	TGCGCCAGCAGCTTGGACGGCTACGGTGCCGCCGAGCAGTACTTC	CASSLDGYGAAEQYF
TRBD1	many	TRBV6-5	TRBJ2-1	TGTGCCAGCAGTTCGCCGGGACAGGGACCGGCTACCGAGCAGTTCTTC	CASSSPGQGPATEQFF
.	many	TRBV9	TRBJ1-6	TGTGCCAGCAGCGTAAGCGGTGGAGGCAATTCACCCCTCCACTTT	CASSVSGGGNSPLHF
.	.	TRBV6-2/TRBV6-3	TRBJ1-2	TGTGCCAGCAGACGGATTAACTATGGCTACACCTTC	CASRRINYGYTF
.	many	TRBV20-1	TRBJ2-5	TGCAGTGTCAGCCCAGGCCTCCAAGAGACCCAGTACTTC	CSVSPGLQETQYF
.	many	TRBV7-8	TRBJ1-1	TGTGCCAGCAGCTGGATGGACACTGAAGCTTTCTTT	CASSWMDTEAFF
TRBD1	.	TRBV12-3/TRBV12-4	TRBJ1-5	TGTGCCAGCAGCCCGACAGGGGGCGGTCAGCCCCAGCATTTT	CASSPTGGGQPQHF
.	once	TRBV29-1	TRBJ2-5	TGCAGCGTTGAAGGTGGCGGAAAACAAGAGACCCAGTACTTC	CSVEGGGKQETQYF
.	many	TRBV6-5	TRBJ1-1	TGTGCCAGCAGAAACTCCAAGGACAGTAGGACTGAAGCTTTCTTT	CASRNSKDSRTEAFF
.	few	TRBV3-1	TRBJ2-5	TGTGCCAGCAGCCAAGATCCCGGGTCTCAAGAGACCCAGTACTTC	CASSQDPGSQETQYF
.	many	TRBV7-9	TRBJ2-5	TGTGCCAGCAGGGACAGACAAGAGACCCAGTACTTC	CASRDRQETQYF
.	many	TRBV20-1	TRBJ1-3	TGCAGTGCTAGGGAAAGTCCACTTGTGAACACCATATATTTT	CSARESPLVNTIYF
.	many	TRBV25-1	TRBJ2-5	TGTGCCAGCAGTGAATATAGGGGAGGAGAGACCCAGTACTTC	CASSEYRGGETQYF
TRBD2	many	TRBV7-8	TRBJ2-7	TGTGCCAGCAGCTCCTCGACTAGCGGGATCGAGCAGTACTTC	CASSSSTSGIEQYF
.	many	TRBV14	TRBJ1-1	TGTGCCAGCAGCCACTTCAGGGTAGGAAAAGCTGAAGCTTTCTTT	CASSHFRVGKAEAFF
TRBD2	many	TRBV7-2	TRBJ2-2	TGTGCCAGCAGCTTGAGTGGCGGGAGAGGACCCGGGGAGCTGTTTTTT	CASSLSGGRGPGELFF
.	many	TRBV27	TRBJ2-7	TGTGCCAGCAGCCCGGGGGACACTAGGGAGTGGGAGCAGTACTTC	CASSPGDTREWEQYF
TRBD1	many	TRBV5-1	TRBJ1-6	TGCGCCAGCAGCTTGGACGCGACAGGGGTAAATTCACCCCTCCACTTT	CASSLDATGVNSPLHF
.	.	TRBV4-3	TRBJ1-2	TGCGCCAGCAGCCAAGATCAAGGGGACCTTGGCTACACCTTC	CASSQDQGDLGYTF
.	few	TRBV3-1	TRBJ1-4	TGTGCCAGCAGCCAAGACGGGACAACTAATGAAAAACTGTTTTTT	CASSQDGTTNEKLFF
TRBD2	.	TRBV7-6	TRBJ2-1	TGTGCCAGCAGCCCCCCACGGGGAGCGGGAAACAATGAGCAGTTCTTC	CASSPPRGAGNNEQFF